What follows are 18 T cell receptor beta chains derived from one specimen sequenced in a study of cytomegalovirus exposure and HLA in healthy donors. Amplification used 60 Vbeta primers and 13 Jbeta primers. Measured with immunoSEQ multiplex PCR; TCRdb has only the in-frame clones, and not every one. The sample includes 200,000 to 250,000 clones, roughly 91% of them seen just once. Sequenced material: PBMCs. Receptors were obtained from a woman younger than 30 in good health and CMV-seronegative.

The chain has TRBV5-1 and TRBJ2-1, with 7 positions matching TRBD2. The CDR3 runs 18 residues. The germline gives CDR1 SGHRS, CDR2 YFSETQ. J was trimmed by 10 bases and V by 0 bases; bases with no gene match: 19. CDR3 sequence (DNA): TGCGCCAGCAGCTTGGCGGGTCGGGGCGGGGGTCCTTCATGGGAGCAGTTCTTC. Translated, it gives CASSLAGRGGGPSWEQFF.

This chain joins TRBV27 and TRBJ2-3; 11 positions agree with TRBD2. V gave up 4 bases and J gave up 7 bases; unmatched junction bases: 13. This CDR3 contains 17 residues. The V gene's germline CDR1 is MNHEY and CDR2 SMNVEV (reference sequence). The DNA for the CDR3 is TGTGCCAGCAGTTCACCCCTAGCGGGGGGTCCTTTTTATACGCAGTATTTT. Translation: CASSSPLAGGPFYTQYF.

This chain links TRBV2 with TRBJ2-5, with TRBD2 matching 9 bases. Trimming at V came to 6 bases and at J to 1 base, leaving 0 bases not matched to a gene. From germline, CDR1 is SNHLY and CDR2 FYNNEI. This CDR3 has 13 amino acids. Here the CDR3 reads CASRTSGQETQYF. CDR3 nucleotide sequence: TGTGCCAGCAGGACTAGCGGCCAAGAGACCCAGTACTTC.

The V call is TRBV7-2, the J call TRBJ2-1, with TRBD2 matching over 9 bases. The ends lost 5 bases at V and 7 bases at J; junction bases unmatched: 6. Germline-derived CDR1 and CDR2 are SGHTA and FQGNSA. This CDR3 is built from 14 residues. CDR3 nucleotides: TGTGCCAGCAGCACAGGACTAGCGCTAAATGAGCAGTTCTTC. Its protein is CASSTGLALNEQFF.

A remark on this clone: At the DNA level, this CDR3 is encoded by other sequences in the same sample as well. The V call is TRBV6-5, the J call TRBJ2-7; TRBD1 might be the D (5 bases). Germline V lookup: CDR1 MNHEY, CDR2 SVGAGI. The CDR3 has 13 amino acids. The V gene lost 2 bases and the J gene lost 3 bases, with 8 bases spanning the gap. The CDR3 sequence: CASSYRQGYEQYF. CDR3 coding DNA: TGTGCCAGCAGTTACCGGCAGGGCTACGAGCAGTACTTC.

CDR3 loop: CASSQGTRINQETQYF. The CDR3 nucleotides are TGCGCCAGCAGCCAGGGGACACGAATTAACCAAGAGACCCAGTACTTC. The V gene is TRBV5-1, the J gene TRBJ2-5, with D perhaps TRBD1 (6 bases). This CDR3 comprises 16 residues. The V end lost 4 bases, the J end lost 0 bases, and 16 bases lay between the germline ends. Germline CDR1 and CDR2: SGHRS and YFSETQ.

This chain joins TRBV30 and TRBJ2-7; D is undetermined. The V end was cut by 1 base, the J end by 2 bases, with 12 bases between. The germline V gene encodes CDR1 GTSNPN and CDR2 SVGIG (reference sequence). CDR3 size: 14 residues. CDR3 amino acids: CAWSDGPSPYEQYF. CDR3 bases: TGTGCCTGGAGTGATGGGCCCTCACCCTACGAGCAGTACTTC.

The CDR3: CASSFDMYGNEQFF. The CDR3 DNA reads TGTGCCAGCAGCTTTGATATGTACGGGAATGAGCAGTTCTTC. The V call is TRBV11-2, the J call TRBJ2-1; D gene unclear. Trimming shortened V by 3 bases and J by 7 bases, and 13 bases separated the two germline ends. CDR3 size: 14 residues. Germline V gene lookup returns CDR1 SGHAT and CDR2 FQNNGV.

CDR3 nucleotides: TGCAGCGTTGACACAGGGCCCAAAAACATTCAGTACTTC. This gives the protein CSVDTGPKNIQYF. The V and J genes are TRBV29-1 and TRBJ2-4, with D perhaps matching TRBD1 (6 bases). Germline assignment: CDR1 SQVTM and CDR2 ANQGSEA. The CDR3 is 13 residues long. Between the trimmed V and J ends, which lost 3 bases and 2 bases, there was a span of 8 bases.

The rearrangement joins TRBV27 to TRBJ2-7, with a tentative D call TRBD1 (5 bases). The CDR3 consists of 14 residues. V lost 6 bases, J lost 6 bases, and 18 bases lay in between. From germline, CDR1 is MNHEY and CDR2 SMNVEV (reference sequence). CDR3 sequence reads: CASSHGRRAFEQYF. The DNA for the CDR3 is TGTGCCAGCAGCCATGGGCGCAGGGCTTTCGAGCAGTACTTC.

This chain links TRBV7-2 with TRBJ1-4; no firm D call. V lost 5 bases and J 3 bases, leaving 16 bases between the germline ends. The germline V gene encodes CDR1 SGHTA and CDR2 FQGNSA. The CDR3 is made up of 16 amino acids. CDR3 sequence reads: CASSQQSEGSNEKLFF. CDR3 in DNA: TGTGCCAGCAGCCAGCAAAGCGAGGGTTCTAATGAAAAACTGTTTTTT.

CDR3 DNA sequence: TGTGCCAGTAGTGGCGGGACCGCTAACACCGGGGAGCTGTTTTTT. The encoded protein is CASSGGTANTGELFF. This chain joins TRBV19 and TRBJ2-2, with a possible D match to TRBD2 (6 bases). This CDR3 comprises 15 residues. V gave up 5 bases and J gave up 2 bases, with 12 bases separating them. CDR1 LNHDA and CDR2 SQIVND come from the germline V gene (reference sequence).

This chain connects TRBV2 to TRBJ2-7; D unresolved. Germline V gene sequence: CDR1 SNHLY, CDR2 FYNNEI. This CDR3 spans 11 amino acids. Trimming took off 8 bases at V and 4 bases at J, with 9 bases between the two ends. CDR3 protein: CASFRGYEQYF. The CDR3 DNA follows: TGTGCCAGCTTCCGAGGATACGAGCAGTACTTC.

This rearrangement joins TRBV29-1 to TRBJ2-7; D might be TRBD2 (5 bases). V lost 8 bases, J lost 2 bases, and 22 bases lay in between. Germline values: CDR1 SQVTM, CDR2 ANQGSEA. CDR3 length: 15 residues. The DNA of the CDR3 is TGCAGCCGTCTGGACCCAAGAGGGTCAGCCTACGAGCAGTACTTC. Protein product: CSRLDPRGSAYEQYF.

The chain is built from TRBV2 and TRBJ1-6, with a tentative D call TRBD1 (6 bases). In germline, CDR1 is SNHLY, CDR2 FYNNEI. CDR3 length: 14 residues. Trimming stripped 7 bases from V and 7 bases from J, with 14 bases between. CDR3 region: CASNPQRGNSPLHF. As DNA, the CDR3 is TGTGCCAGCAATCCCCAGAGGGGGAATTCACCCCTCCACTTT.

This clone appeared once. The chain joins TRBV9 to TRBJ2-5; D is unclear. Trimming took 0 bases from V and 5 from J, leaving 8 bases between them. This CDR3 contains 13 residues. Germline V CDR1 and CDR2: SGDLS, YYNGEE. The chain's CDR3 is CASSVGPEETQYF. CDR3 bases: TGTGCCAGCAGCGTAGGCCCCGAGGAGACCCAGTACTTC.

CDR3 sequence: CASSLDPSGGFFGQYF. CDR3 sequence (DNA): TGTGCCAGCAGCTTGGACCCCAGCGGGGGTTTCTTTGGGCAGTACTTC. The chain joins TRBV5-4 to TRBJ2-7, with 8 bases identical to TRBD2. This CDR3 has 16 amino acids. CDR1 SGHNT and CDR2 YYREEE come from the germline V gene (reference sequence). Trimming cost V 0 bases and J 9 bases; bases outside gene matches: 14. The full variable domain, with the rest looked up from reference TRBV5-4 and TRBJ2-7, is ETGVTQSPTHLIKTRGQQVTLRCSSQSGHNTVSWYQQALGQGPQFIFQYYREEENGRGNFPPRFSGLQFPNYSSELNVNALELDDSALYLCASSLDPSGGFFGQYFGPGTRLTVT.

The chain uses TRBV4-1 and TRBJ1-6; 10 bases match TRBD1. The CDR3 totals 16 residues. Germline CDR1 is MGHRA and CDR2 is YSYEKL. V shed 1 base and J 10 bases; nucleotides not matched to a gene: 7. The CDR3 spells CASSQVLRTGGSPLHF. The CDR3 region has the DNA TGCGCCAGCAGCCAAGTCCTCCGGACAGGGGGATCACCCCTCCACTTT.